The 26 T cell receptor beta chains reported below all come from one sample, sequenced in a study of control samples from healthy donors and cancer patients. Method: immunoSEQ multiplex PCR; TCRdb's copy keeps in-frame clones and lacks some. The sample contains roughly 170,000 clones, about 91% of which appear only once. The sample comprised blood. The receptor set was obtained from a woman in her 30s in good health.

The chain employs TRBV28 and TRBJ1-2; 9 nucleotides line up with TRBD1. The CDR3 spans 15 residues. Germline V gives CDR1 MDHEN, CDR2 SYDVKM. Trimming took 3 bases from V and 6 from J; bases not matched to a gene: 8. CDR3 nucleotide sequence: TGTGCCAGCAGTTTTTCCGGGACAGGGAGTGATGGCTACACCTTC. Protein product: CASSFSGTGSDGYTF.

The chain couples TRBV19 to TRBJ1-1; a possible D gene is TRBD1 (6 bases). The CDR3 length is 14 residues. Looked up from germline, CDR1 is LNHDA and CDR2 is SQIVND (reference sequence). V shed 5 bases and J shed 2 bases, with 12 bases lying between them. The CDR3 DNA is TGTGCCAGTAGTCCCTCGACAGGTAACACTGAAGCTTTCTTT. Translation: CASSPSTGNTEAFF. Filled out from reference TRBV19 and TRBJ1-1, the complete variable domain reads DGGITQSPKYLFRKEGQNVTLSCEQNLNHDAMYWYRQDPGQGLRLIYYSQIVNDFQKGDIAEGYSVSREKKESFPLTVTSAQKNPTAFYLCASSPSTGNTEAFFGQGTRLTVV.

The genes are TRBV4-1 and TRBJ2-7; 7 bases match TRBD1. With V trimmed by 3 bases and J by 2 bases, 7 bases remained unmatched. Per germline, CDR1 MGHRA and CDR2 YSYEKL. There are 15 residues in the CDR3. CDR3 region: CASSHKGTAAYEQYF. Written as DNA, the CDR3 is TGCGCCAGCAGCCATAAGGGGACAGCGGCCTACGAGCAGTACTTC.

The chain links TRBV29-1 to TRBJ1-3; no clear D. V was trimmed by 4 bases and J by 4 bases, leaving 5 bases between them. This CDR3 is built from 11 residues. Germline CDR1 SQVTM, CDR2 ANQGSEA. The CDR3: CSVVIGNTIYF. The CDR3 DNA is TGCAGCGTTGTGATCGGAAACACCATATATTTT.

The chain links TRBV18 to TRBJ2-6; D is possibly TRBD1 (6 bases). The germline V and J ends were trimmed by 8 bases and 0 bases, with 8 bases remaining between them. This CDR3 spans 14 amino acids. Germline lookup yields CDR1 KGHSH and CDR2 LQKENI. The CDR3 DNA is TGTGCCAGCCCACAGGGCTCTGGGGCCAACGTCCTGACTTTC. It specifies CASPQGSGANVLTF.

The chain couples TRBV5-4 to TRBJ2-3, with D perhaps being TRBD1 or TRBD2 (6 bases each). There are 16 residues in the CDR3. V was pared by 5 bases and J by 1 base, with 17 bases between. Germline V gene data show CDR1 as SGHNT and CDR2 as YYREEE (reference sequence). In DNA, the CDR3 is TGTGCCAGCAGGATTGTGGGGGGCGCTCGCACAGATACGCAGTATTTT. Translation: CASRIVGGARTDTQYF.

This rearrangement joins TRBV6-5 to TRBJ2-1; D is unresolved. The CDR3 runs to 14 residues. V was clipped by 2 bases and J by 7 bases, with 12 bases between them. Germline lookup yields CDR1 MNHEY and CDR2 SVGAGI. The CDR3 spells CASSYQRYGNEQFF. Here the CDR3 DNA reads TGTGCCAGCAGTTACCAGCGTTATGGGAATGAGCAGTTCTTC.

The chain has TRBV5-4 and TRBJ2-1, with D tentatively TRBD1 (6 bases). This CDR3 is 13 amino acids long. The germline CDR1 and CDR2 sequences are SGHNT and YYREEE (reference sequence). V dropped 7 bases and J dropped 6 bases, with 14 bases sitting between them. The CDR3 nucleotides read TGTGCCAGCGGCCAAACAGGGTTCAATGAGCAGTTCTTC. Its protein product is CASGQTGFNEQFF.

CDR3 DNA: TGTGCCAGCTCACCACGTCCCACCGATAATTCACCCCTCCACTTT. Protein product: CASSPRPTDNSPLHF. This chain links TRBV18 with TRBJ1-6; D gene unclear. The V end was cut by 1 base, the J end by 5 bases, with 9 bases between. There are 15 residues in the CDR3. Germline V gives CDR1 KGHSH, CDR2 LQKENI. The entire variable domain, with the rest obtained from reference TRBV18 and TRBJ1-6, is as follows: NAGVMQNPRHLVRRRGQEARLRCSPMKGHSHVYWYRQLPEEGLKFMVYLQKENIIDESGMPKERFSAEFPKEGPSILRIQQVVRGDSAAYFCASSPRPTDNSPLHFGNGTRLTVT.

In DNA, the CDR3 is TGTGCCAGCAGCTTATTCGGCAGGGGGGCGCAAGAGACCCAGTACTTC. Protein sequence: CASSLFGRGAQETQYF. The chain has TRBV7-2 and TRBJ2-5; possibly TRBD1 for D (7 bases). The CDR3 sequence is 16 residues long. Per the germline V gene, CDR1 is SGHTA and CDR2 is FQGNSA. Trimming stripped 2 bases from V and 2 bases from J, with 15 bases between.

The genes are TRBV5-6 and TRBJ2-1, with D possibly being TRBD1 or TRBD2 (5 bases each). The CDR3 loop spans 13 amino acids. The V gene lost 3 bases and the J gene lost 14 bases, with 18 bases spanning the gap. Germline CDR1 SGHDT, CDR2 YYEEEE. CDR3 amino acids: CASSWGRADKEFF. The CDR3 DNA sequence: TGTGCCAGCAGCTGGGGACGGGCTGACAAAGAGTTCTTC.

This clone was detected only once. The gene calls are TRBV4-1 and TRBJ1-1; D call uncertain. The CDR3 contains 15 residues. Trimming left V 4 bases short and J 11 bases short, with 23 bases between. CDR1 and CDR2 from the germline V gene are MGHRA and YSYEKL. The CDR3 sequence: CASSLLMDGSSSAFF. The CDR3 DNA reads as TGCGCCAGCAGCCTTTTAATGGATGGCAGTTCGAGCGCTTTCTTT.

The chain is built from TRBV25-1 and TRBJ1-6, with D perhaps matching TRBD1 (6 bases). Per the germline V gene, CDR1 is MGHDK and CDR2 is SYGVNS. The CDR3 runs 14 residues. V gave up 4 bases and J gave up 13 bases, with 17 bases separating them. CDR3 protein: CASSGPGAANPLHF. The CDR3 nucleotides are TGTGCCAGCAGTGGTCCAGGGGCCGCGAACCCCCTCCACTTT. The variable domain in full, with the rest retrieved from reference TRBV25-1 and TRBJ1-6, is EADIYQTPRYLVIGTGKKITLECSQTMGHDKMYWYQQDPGMELHLIHYSYGVNSTEKGDLSSESTVSRIRTEHFPLTLESARPSHTSQYLCASSGPGAANPLHFGNGTRLTVT.

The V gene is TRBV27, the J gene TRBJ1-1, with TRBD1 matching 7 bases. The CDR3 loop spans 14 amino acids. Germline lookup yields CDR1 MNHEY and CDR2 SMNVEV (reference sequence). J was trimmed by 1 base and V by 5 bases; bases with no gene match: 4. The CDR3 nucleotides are TGTGCCAGCAGTAGTCGACAGGGGAACACTGAAGCTTTCTTT. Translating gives CASSSRQGNTEAFF.

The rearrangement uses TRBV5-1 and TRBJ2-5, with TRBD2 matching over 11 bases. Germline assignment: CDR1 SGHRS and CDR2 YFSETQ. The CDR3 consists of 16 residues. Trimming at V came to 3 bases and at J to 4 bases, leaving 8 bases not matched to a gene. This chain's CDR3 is CASSSLAGGTGETQYF. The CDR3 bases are TGCGCCAGCAGCTCCTTAGCGGGAGGGACGGGAGAGACCCAGTACTTC.

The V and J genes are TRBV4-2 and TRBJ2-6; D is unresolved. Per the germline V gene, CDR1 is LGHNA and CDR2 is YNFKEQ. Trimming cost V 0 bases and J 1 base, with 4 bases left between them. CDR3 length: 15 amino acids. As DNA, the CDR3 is TGTGCCAGCAGCCAAGAAACGTCTGGGGCCAACGTCCTGACTTTC. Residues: CASSQETSGANVLTF.

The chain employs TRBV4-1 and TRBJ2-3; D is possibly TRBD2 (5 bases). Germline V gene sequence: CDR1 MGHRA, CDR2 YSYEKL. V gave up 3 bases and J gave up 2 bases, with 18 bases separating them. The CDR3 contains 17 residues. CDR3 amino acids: CASSQEIVWRTTDTQYF. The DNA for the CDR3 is TGCGCCAGCAGCCAGGAGATCGTTTGGAGGACCACAGATACGCAGTATTTT.

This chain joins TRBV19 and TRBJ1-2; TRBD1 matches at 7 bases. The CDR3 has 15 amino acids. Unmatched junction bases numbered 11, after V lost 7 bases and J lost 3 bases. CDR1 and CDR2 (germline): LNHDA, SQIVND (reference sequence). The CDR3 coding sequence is TGTGCCAGTAAGGGGCCAGGGGGTCTTTACTATGGCTACACCTTC. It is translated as CASKGPGGLYYGYTF.

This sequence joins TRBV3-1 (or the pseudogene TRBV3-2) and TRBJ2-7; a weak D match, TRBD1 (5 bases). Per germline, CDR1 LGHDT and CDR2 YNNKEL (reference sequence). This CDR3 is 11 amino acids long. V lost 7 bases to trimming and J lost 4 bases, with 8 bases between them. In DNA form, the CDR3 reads TGTGCCAGCAACTCAGGGTACGAGCAGTACTTC. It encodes CASNSGYEQYF.

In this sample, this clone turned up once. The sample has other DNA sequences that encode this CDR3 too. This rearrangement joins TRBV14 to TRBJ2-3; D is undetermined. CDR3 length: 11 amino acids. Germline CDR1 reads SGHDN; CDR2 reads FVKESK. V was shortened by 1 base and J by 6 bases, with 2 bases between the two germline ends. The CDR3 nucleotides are TGTGCCAGCAGCCAAGGTGATACGCAGTATTTT. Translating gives CASSQGDTQYF.

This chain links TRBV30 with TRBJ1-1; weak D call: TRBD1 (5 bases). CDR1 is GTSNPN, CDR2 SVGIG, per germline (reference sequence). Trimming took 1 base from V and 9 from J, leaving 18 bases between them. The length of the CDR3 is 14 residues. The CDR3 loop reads CAWSAPGTPSKAFF. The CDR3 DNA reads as TGTGCCTGGAGTGCTCCAGGGACTCCTAGTAAAGCTTTCTTT.

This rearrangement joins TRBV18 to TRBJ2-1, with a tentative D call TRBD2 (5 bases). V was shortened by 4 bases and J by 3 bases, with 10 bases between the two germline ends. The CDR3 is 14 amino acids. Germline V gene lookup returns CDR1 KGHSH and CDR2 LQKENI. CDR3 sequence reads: CASSRLGSYNEQFF. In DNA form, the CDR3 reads TGTGCCAGCTCACGCCTTGGGAGCTACAATGAGCAGTTCTTC.

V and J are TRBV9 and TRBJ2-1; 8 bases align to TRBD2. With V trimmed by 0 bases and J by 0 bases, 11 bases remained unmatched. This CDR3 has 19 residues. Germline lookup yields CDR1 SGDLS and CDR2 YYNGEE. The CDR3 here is CASSVGRGDFGASYNEQFF. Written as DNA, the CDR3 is TGTGCCAGCAGCGTAGGGCGGGGGGACTTTGGAGCCTCCTACAATGAGCAGTTCTTC.

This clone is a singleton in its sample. CDR3 residues: CASRLDSKETQYF. In DNA, the CDR3 is TGTGCCAGCAGATTGGACAGCAAGGAGACCCAGTACTTC. The chain combines TRBV6-6 with TRBJ2-5; possible D gene TRBD1, 6 bases. V lost 6 bases, J lost 5 bases, and 13 bases lay in between. In germline, CDR1 is MNHNY, CDR2 SVGAGI (reference sequence). This CDR3 has 13 residues.

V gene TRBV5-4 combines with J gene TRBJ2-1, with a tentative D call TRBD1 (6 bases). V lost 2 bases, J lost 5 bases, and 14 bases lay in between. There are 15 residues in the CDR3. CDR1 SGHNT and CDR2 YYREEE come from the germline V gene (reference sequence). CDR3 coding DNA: TGTGCCAGCAGCTTCGACCAGGGGTACCACAATGAGCAGTTCTTC. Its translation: CASSFDQGYHNEQFF.

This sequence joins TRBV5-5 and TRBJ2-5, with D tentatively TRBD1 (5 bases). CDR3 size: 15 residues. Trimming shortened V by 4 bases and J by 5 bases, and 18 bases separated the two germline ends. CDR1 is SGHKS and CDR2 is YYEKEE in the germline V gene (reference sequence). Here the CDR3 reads CASSTTPGSGETQYF. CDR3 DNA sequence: TGTGCCAGCAGCACAACCCCAGGGTCTGGGGAGACCCAGTACTTC.